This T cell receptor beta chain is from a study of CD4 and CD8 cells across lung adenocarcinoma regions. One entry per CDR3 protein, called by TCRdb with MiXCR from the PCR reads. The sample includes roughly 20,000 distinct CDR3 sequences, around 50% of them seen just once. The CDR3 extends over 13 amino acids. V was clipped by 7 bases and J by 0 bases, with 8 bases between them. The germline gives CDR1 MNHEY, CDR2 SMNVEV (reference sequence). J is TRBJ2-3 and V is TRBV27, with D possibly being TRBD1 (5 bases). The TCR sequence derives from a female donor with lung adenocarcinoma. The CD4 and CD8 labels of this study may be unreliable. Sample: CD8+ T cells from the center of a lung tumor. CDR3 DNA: TGTGCCAGCATCGACAGTAGCACAGATACGCAGTATTTT. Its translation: CASIDSSTDTQYF.